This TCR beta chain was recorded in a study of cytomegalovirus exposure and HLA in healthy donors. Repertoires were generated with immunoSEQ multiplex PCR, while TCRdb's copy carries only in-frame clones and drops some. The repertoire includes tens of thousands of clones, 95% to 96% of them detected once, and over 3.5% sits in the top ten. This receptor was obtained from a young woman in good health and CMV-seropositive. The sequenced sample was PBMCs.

The CDR3 DNA reads as TGTGCCAGCTCACCCAGGCAAGTGAACACTGAAGCTTTCTTT. Amino acid sequence: CASSPRQVNTEAFF. V is TRBV18 and J is TRBJ1-1; no definite D call. Germline V gives CDR1 KGHSH, CDR2 LQKENI. Trimming took off 3 bases at V and 0 bases at J, with 8 bases between the two ends. The CDR3 loop spans 14 amino acids.